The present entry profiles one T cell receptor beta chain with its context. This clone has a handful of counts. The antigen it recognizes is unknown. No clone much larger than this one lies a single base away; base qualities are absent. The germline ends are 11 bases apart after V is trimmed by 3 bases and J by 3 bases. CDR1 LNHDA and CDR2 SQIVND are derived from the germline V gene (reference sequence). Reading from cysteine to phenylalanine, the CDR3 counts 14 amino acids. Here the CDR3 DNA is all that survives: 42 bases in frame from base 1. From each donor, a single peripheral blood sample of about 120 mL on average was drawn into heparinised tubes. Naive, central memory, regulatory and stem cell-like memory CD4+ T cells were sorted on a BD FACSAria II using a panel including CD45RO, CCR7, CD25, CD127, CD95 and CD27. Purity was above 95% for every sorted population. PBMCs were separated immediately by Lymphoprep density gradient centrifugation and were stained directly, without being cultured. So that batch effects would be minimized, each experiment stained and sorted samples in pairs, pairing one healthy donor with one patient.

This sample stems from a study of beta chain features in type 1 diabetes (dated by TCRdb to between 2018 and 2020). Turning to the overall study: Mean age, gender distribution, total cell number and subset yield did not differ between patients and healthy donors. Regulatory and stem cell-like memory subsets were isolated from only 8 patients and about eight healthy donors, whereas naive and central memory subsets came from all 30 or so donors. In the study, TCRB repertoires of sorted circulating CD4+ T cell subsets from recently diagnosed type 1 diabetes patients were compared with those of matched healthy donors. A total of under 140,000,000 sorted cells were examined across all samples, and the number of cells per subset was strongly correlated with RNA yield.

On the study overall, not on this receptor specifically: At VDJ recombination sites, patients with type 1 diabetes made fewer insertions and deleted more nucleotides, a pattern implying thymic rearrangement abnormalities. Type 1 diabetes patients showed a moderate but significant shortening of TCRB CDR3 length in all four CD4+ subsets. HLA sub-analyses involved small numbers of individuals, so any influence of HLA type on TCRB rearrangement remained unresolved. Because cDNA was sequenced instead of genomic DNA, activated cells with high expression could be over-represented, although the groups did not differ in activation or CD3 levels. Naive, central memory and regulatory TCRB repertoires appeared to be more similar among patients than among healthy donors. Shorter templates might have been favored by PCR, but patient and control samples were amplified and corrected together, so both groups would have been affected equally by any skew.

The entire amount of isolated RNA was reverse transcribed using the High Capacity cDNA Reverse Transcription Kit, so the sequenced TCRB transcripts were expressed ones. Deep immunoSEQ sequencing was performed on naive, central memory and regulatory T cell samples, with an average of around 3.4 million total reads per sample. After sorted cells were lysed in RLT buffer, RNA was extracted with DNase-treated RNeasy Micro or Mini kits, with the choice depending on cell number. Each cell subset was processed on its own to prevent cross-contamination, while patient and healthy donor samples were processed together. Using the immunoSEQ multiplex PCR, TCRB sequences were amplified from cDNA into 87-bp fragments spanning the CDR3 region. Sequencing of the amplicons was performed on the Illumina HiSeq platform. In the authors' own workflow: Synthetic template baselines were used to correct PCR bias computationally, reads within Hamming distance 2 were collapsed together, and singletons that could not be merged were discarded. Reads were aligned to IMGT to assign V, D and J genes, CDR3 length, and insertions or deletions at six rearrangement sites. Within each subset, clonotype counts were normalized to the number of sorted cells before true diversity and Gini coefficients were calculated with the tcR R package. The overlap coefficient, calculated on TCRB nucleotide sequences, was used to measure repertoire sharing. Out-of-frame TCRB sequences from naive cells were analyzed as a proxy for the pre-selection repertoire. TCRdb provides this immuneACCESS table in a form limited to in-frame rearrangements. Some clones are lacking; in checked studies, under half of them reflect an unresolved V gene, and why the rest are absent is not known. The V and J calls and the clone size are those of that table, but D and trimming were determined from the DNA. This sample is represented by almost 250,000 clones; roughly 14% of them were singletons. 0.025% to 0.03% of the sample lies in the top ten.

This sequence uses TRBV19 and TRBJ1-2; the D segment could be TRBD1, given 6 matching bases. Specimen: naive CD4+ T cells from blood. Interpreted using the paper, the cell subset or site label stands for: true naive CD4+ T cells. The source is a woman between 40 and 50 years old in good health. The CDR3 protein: CASSITGLDYGYTF. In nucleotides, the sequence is TGTGCCAGTAGTATCACAGGGCTGGACTATGGCTACACCTTC.